The 25 T cell receptor beta chains given below trace back to one sample, sequenced in a study of cytomegalovirus exposure and HLA in healthy donors (dated by TCRdb to the late 2010s). The library was produced with the immunoSEQ multiplex PCR assay. For the multiplex PCR, a mixture combining 60 forward primers for TCR Vbeta segments and 13 reverse primers for TCR Jbeta segments was used. TCRdb obtained this table from immuneACCESS and retained in-frame rearrangements with V and J assigned. These tables miss some clones; where compared with another copy, unresolved V genes account for less than half of the shortfall, and the remainder is unexplained. This sample gives 130,000 to 150,000 clones in total; under 80% of them show up just once. 2.5% to 3.5% of the sample goes to the ten largest clones. The sequencing sample was made of PBMCs. The origin of the receptors is a male donor in good health and CMV-seronegative.

The rearrangement uses TRBV13 and TRBJ1-4; possible D gene TRBD1, 6 bases. This CDR3 spans 14 amino acids. The V end was cut by 5 bases, the J end by 5 bases, with 12 bases between. Germline-derived CDR1 and CDR2 are PRHDT and FYEKMQ (reference sequence). In DNA form, the CDR3 reads TGTGCCAGCAGCCCGGGACATAGCAATGAAAAACTGTTTTTT. Encoded protein: CASSPGHSNEKLFF.

The chain combines TRBV19 with TRBJ1-4, with 9 nucleotides matching TRBD1. The germline V gene has CDR1 LNHDA and CDR2 SQIVND (reference sequence). The trim removed 8 bases at V and 6 bases at J, leaving 7 bases unmatched. This CDR3 contains 14 residues. The CDR3 nucleotides read TGTGCCAGTGCCCGGACAGGGGTTGATGAAAAACTGTTTTTT. Its protein is CASARTGVDEKLFF.

Only a few counts were recorded for this clone. V and J are TRBV6-5 and TRBJ2-5; TRBD1 matches at 7 bases. The J call may be faulty, since TRBJ2-7 better matches the DNA end. The CDR3 is made up of 15 amino acids. The V gene's germline CDR1 is MNHEY and CDR2 SVGAGI. CDR3 amino acids: CASMRTGTAPYEQYF. In DNA form, the CDR3 reads TGTGCCAGCATGAGGACCGGGACAGCACCCTACGAGCAGTACTTC.

The V call is TRBV27, the J call TRBJ2-1; TRBD2 matches at 11 bases. J gave up 4 bases and V 2 bases, and 13 bases lay outside the gene matches. The CDR3 extends over 19 amino acids. Germline V lookup: CDR1 MNHEY, CDR2 SMNVEV (reference sequence). The CDR3 nucleotides are TGTGCCAGCAGTTTACTGGCAACCCCCGGGACTAGCGGTTACAATGAGCAGTTCTTC. Residues: CASSLLATPGTSGYNEQFF.

The CDR3 nucleotides read TGTGCCAGCAGCTCCTGGGACTTCTCTAGCACAGATACGCAGTATTTT. Translating gives CASSSWDFSSTDTQYF. The rearrangement uses TRBV9 and TRBJ2-3, with D tentatively TRBD2 (6 bases). Trimming stripped 4 bases from V and 0 bases from J, with 15 bases between. Per germline, CDR1 SGDLS and CDR2 YYNGEE. The CDR3 extends over 16 amino acids. The full variable domain, with the rest looked up from reference TRBV9 and TRBJ2-3, is DSGVTQTPKHLITATGQRVTLRCSPRSGDLSVYWYQQSLDQGLQFLIQYYNGEERAKGNILERFSAQQFPDLHSELNLSSLELGDSALYFCASSSWDFSSTDTQYFGPGTRLTVL.

V is TRBV27 and J is TRBJ2-2; 12 nucleotides match TRBD2. This CDR3 region has 20 residues. The ends lost 0 bases at V and 7 bases at J; junction bases unmatched: 15. CDR1 is MNHEY, CDR2 SMNVEV, per germline (reference sequence). The CDR3 loop is CASSLSGGVSSGRVSGELFF. The CDR3 DNA follows: TGTGCCAGCAGTTTATCGGGGGGGGTCTCTAGCGGGAGGGTCAGCGGGGAGCTGTTTTTT.

V gene TRBV10-3 combines with J gene TRBJ1-2, with 7 positions matching TRBD1. J gave up 2 bases and V 6 bases, and 6 bases lay outside the gene matches. Germline lookup yields CDR1 ENHRY and CDR2 SYGVKD. This CDR3 comprises 14 residues. The CDR3: CAISIDRENYGYTF. As DNA, the CDR3 is TGTGCCATCAGCATTGACAGGGAGAACTATGGCTACACCTTC.

The chain is built from TRBV7-2 and TRBJ2-7; 13 bases agree with TRBD2. CDR3 length: 19 residues. V dropped 3 bases and J dropped 5; count of bases not matched to a gene: 16. Germline lookup yields CDR1 SGHTA and CDR2 FQGNSA. As DNA, the CDR3 is TGTGCCAGCAGCTTGCACCATTCTTCGACTAGCGGGAGGAGAAACGAGCAGTACTTC. Residues: CASSLHHSSTSGRRNEQYF.

This clone was recorded a few times. The chain combines TRBV21-1 with TRBJ1-1; TRBD1 is the table's D call, not checked against the DNA. TRBV21-1 is designated a pseudogene. The CDR3 loop spans 18 amino acids. For the CDR3, the DNA is TGTGCCAGCAGCAAAGTAGTCAGGGCGACGCAATCGAACACTGAAGCTTTCTTT. It encodes CASSKVVRATQSNTEAFF.

This sequence joins TRBV6-5 and TRBJ1-1; D remains ambiguous. V was shortened by 5 bases and J by 0 bases, with 7 bases between the two germline ends. Germline-derived CDR1 and CDR2 are MNHEY and SVGAGI. The CDR3 runs to 13 residues. In DNA, the CDR3 is TGTGCCAGCAGTCGACACCTGAACACTGAAGCTTTCTTT. Its protein product is CASSRHLNTEAFF.

The chain uses TRBV29-1 and TRBJ2-7; 9 bases fit TRBD1. Germline assignment: CDR1 SQVTM and CDR2 ANQGSEA. V shed 5 bases, J shed 7 bases, and the junction held 12 bases outside the gene matches. The CDR3 runs to 14 residues. CDR3: CSVRTGVGIGEQYF. CDR3 coding DNA: TGCAGCGTTCGGACAGGGGTTGGAATAGGGGAGCAGTACTTC.

The genes are TRBV9 and TRBJ2-5, with TRBD1 matching over 8 bases. The CDR3 spans 15 residues. Germline CDR1 SGDLS, CDR2 YYNGEE. The V gene end was trimmed by 4 bases and the J gene end by 7 bases; junction bases not matched to a gene: 12. The CDR3 spells CASSSGQGQGWTQYF. Written as DNA, the CDR3 is TGTGCCAGCAGCTCCGGACAGGGTCAGGGTTGGACCCAGTACTTC.

The V gene is TRBV5-6, the J gene TRBJ2-7; TRBD2 agrees at 7 bases. J lost 5 bases, V lost 3 bases, and 14 bases had no gene match. This CDR3 comprises 16 residues. Germline V gene lookup returns CDR1 SGHDT and CDR2 YYEEEE. The CDR3 region is CASSSYMLRLAHEQYF. CDR3 nucleotide sequence: TGTGCCAGCAGCTCTTACATGCTTCGACTAGCCCACGAGCAGTACTTC.

This clone appeared a few times. This rearrangement joins TRBV7-2 to TRBJ2-5; perhaps TRBD2 as D (6 bases). This CDR3 comprises 12 residues. Germline V CDR1 and CDR2: SGHTA, FQGNSA. Deletions cut 4 bases from V and 11 bases from J, with 14 bases between. The CDR3 sequence is CASSSPAREQYF. For the CDR3, the DNA is TGTGCCAGCAGCTCCCCGGCCCGGGAGCAGTACTTC.

The chain links TRBV11-2 to TRBJ1-1; D might be TRBD1 (6 bases). This CDR3 is 18 amino acids long. The V gene's germline CDR1 is SGHAT and CDR2 FQNNGV. V lost 1 base to trimming and J lost 1 base, with 19 bases between them. As DNA, the CDR3 is TGTGCCAGCAGCTTAGTGGGGGGGCGTGGGGGCCCGAACACTGAAGCTTTCTTT. Its protein is CASSLVGGRGGPNTEAFF.

This rearrangement joins TRBV30 to TRBJ2-2; TRBD1 aligns across 8 bases. This CDR3 spans 15 amino acids. Germline values: CDR1 GTSNPN, CDR2 SVGIG (reference sequence). V trimming: 4 bases; J trimming: 6 bases; junction bases outside the gene matches: 10. The DNA for the CDR3 is TGTGCCTGGACCCCAAAGGACAGGGACGCCGGGGAGCTGTTTTTT. This gives the protein CAWTPKDRDAGELFF.

The chain links TRBV7-8 to TRBJ1-2, with D possibly matching TRBD1 (6 bases). The CDR3 has 13 residues. Trimming took off 5 bases at V and 5 bases at J, with 12 bases between the two ends. Germline values: CDR1 SGHVS, CDR2 FQNEAQ. In DNA form, the CDR3 reads TGTGCCAGCAGCACCGACAGGAATTATGGCTACACCTTC. Its translation: CASSTDRNYGYTF.

The chain links TRBV7-3 to TRBJ2-1; TRBD1 matches 8 bases. Looked up from germline, CDR1 is SGHTA and CDR2 is FQGTGA. The CDR3 length is 13 residues. The V gene end was trimmed by 5 bases and the J gene end by 10 bases; junction bases not matched to a gene: 7. In DNA, the CDR3 is TGTGCCAGCAGCGCGGACAGGGTAGGGGAGCAGTTCTTC. Amino acids: CASSADRVGEQFF.

The rearrangement joins TRBV30 to TRBJ2-4, with 16 bases lining up with TRBD2. The germline V gene encodes CDR1 GTSNPN and CDR2 SVGIG (reference sequence). The J segment lost 8 bases and the V segment lost 2 bases, leaving 9 bases of the junction unmatched. The CDR3 length is 17 residues. The DNA for the CDR3 is TGTGCCTGGAGTATTAGCGGGACTAGCGGGGGGGAGGACATTCAGTACTTC. Translating it yields CAWSISGTSGGEDIQYF.

V and J are TRBV7-2 and TRBJ2-7; no reliable D call. Per germline, CDR1 SGHTA and CDR2 FQGNSA. The CDR3 totals 11 residues. V was cut by 1 base and J by 7 bases, with 5 bases left in between. In DNA form, the CDR3 reads TGTGCCAGCAGCTTAGGCAGGGAGCAGTACTTC. It translates to CASSLGREQYF.

The chain carries TRBV6-6 and TRBJ2-7; a weak D match, TRBD1 (6 bases). Germline loops: CDR1 MNHNY, CDR2 SVGAGI (reference sequence). Trimming stripped 2 bases from V and 2 bases from J, with 10 bases between. CDR3 size: 14 residues. CDR3 loop: CASSYVDRTYEQYF. The CDR3 region has the DNA TGTGCCAGCAGTTACGTGGACAGAACCTACGAGCAGTACTTC.

V is TRBV11-3 and J is TRBJ2-3; 9 bases line up with TRBD2. The germline gives CDR1 SGHNT, CDR2 YENEEA. V lost 9 bases to trimming and J lost 3 bases; unmatched junction nucleotides: 16. This CDR3 is 17 amino acids long. The CDR3 reads CASQRGGGGAKTDTQYF. For the CDR3, the DNA is TGTGCCAGTCAACGGGGCGGCGGGGGGGCCAAAACAGATACGCAGTATTTT.

This sequence joins TRBV5-1 and TRBJ2-1, with D possibly TRBD2 on 5 matching bases. The germline V gene encodes CDR1 SGHRS and CDR2 YFSETQ. Deletions cut 4 bases from V and 0 bases from J, with 17 bases between. The CDR3 length is 17 residues. The CDR3 nucleotides are TGCGCCAGCAGCCTATCAGGCGGGCCGAGCTCCTACAATGAGCAGTTCTTC. It specifies CASSLSGGPSSYNEQFF.

This clone showed up just once. This sequence joins TRBV5-1 and TRBJ2-1, with 7 nucleotides matching TRBD2. The CDR3 loop spans 16 amino acids. Germline V gene data show CDR1 as SGHRS and CDR2 as YFSETQ. Unmatched junction bases numbered 8, after V lost 0 bases and J lost 5 bases. CDR3 protein: CASSLAAGLTNNEQFF. As DNA, the CDR3 is TGCGCCAGCAGCTTGGCCGCGGGACTAACAAACAATGAGCAGTTCTTC.

The CDR3 loop is CASSPGRGSDGYGYTF. The CDR3 nucleotides read TGTGCCAGCTCACCAGGTCGGGGGAGTGATGGCTATGGCTACACCTTC. The chain employs TRBV18 and TRBJ1-2; tentative D call: TRBD1 (5 bases). The V gene lost 2 bases and the J gene lost 4 bases, with 17 bases spanning the gap. The CDR3 has 16 amino acids. Germline values: CDR1 KGHSH, CDR2 LQKENI.